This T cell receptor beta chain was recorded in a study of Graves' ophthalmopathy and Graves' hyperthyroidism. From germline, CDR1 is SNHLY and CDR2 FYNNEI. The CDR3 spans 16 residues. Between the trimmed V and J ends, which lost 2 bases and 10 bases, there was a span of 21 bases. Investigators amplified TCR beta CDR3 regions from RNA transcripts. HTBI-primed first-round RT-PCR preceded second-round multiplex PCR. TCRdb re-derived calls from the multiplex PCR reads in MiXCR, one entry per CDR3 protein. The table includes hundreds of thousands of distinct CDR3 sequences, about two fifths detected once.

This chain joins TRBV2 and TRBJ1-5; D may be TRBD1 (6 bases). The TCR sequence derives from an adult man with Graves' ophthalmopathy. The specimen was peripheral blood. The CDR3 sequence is CASSEMGADLVPPQHF. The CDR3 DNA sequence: TGTGCCAGCAGTGAAATGGGGGCCGACCTCGTGCCTCCCCAGCATTTT.